Sequencing of this T cell receptor (beta chain) was carried out in a study of cytomegalovirus exposure and HLA in healthy donors. It was with 60 Vbeta and 13 Jbeta primers that the PCR ran. Assay used: immunoSEQ multiplex PCR; TCRdb lists only in-frame clones, some missing. The data contain around 140,000 clones, 60% to 85% of them seen just once; the ten biggest clones take up 7%. V lost 8 bases and J lost 4; bases outside the gene matches: 9. The CDR3 totals 15 residues. Germline V gene sequence: CDR1 LNHDA, CDR2 SQIVND (reference sequence). Sequenced material: PBMCs. This chain uses TRBV19 with TRBJ2-1, with 9 bases matching TRBD2. This sequence originates from a man younger than 40 in good health and CMV-seronegative. DNA for the CDR3: TGTGCCAGTGGGGCGGGAGGGGGGCAGTACAATGAGCAGTTCTTC. This gives the protein CASGAGGGQYNEQFF.